This TCR beta chain was recovered during a study of cytomegalovirus exposure and HLA in healthy donors. Study conclusions and caveats: V- and J-gene trimming of TCR beta was linked (in a later analysis) to a missense DCLRE1C variant. Many donors shared some public TCRs, even though most TCR sequences were rare. Roughly uniform sequencing depth across donors was assumed, possibly incorrectly.

This CDR3 is built from 13 residues. CDR1 and CDR2 (germline): MDHEN, SYDVKM. V was cut by 5 bases and J by 7 bases, with 13 bases left in between. In the PCR, 60 Vbeta and 13 Jbeta primers were used. The assay was immunoSEQ multiplex PCR, and TCRdb's table has in-frame clones only and misses some. The sample carries some 120,000 clones, 60% to 85% recorded once. Details on this clone: Its antigen is as yet unknown.

This TCR was sampled from a man in his thirties or forties in good health and CMV-seronegative. The chain employs TRBV28 and TRBJ2-3; D uncertain. The sequenced sample consisted of PBMCs. In DNA form, the CDR3 reads TGTGCCAGCAGTCTTGTAGCCCCACATACGCAGTATTTT. It codes for CASSLVAPHTQYF.